The present TCR beta chain was sequenced within a study of technical replicates of blood from several donors. The protocol was immunoSEQ multiplex PCR, while the TCRdb copy is restricted to in-frame clones and leaves out a portion. The sample lists 65,000 to 95,000 clones, 85% to 95% occurring once. The CDR3 contains 13 residues. Germline V gene data show CDR1 as GTSNPN and CDR2 as SVGIG (reference sequence). J lost 2 bases, V lost 5 bases, and 5 bases had no gene match. The chain has TRBV30 and TRBJ2-5, with TRBD1 matching 7 bases. Sequencing input: T cells isolated from PBMCs. This receptor was identified in a human donor in good health. The CDR3, as DNA: TGTGCCTGGGCCCACAGGGGACAAGAGACCCAGTACTTC. Protein: CAWAHRGQETQYF.